Listed below are T cell receptor beta chains from one sample, sequenced in a study of T cells in Graves' hyperthyroidism and ophthalmopathy. TCRdb re-derived calls from the multiplex PCR reads in MiXCR, one entry per CDR3 protein. The sample yields some 340,000 distinct CDR3 sequences, approximately 14% seen once. Sequencing was done on a sample of blood. Source of these receptors: a woman aged 40 to 49 with Graves' ophthalmopathy. Both conserved end residues are part of each CDR3. The order of the fields is V gene, D gene, clone size, J gene, CDR3 protein, CDR3 DNA. A D gene is named only where the DNA matches it firmly. Where a row states a size, it is once, few, many or the class of an expanded clone; other rows omit it.

>TRBV24-1|NA|many|TRBJ2-5
CATSATARSQETQYF
TGTGCCACCAGTGCCACAGCCAGATCCCAAGAGACCCAGTACTTC
>TRBV6-9|NA|NA|TRBJ2-7
CASSFSTAPAYEQYF
TGTGCCAGCAGTTTTTCGACGGCCCCTGCCTACGAGCAGTACTTC
>TRBV7-9|NA|NA|TRBJ2-2
CASSSPTGGGRELFF
TGTGCCAGCAGCTCCCCAACGGGGGGCGGCCGGGAGCTGTTTTTT
>TRBV20-1|TRBD1|few|TRBJ2-2
CSARDDRVVGELFF
TGCAGTGCTAGAGATGACAGGGTGGTCGGGGAGCTGTTTTTT
>TRBV15|NA|many|TRBJ1-1
CATRWSDRASEAFF
TGTGCCACCCGCTGGTCGGACCGGGCATCCGAAGCTTTCTTT
>TRBV7-7|NA|NA|TRBJ2-5
CASSELRGQETQYF
TGTGCTAGCAGCGAACTACGAGGGCAAGAGACCCAGTACTTC
>TRBV30|NA|NA|TRBJ2-5
CAWSVLVGNQETQYF
TGTGCCTGGAGTGTACTGGTGGGGAACCAAGAGACCCAGTACTTC
>TRBV7-3|NA|NA|TRBJ1-4
CAISRANEKLFF
TGTGCCATCTCAAGGGCTAATGAAAAACTGTTTTTT
>TRBV19|TRBD1|NA|TRBJ1-5
CASSSLGGRQPQHF
TGTGCCAGTAGTTCTCTAGGGGGCAGGCAGCCCCAGCATTTT
>TRBV20-1|TRBD2|many|TRBJ2-1
CSARLGGSPGEQFF
TGCAGTGCTAGACTTGGCGGGAGTCCCGGTGAGCAGTTCTTC
>TRBV7-3|TRBD2|NA|TRBJ2-1
CASRLTSGVFEQFF
TGTGCCAGCAGATTGACTAGCGGGGTCTTTGAGCAGTTCTTC
>TRBV4-2|NA|NA|TRBJ2-7
CASSQDRWDEQYF
TGTGCCAGCAGCCAAGATCGGTGGGACGAGCAGTACTTC
>TRBV24-1|NA|NA|TRBJ1-2
CATSDLDGQNYGYTF
TGTGCCACCAGTGATTTGGATGGACAGAACTATGGCTACACCTTC
>TRBV28|TRBD1|many|TRBJ2-7
CASNRQGRPDSYEQYF
TGTGCCAGCAACAGACAGGGGAGGCCGGACTCCTACGAGCAGTACTTC
>TRBV11-2|TRBD2|NA|TRBJ2-2
CASSLWLAGAGTGELFF
TGTGCCAGCAGCTTATGGCTAGCGGGAGCGGGCACCGGGGAGCTGTTTTTT
>TRBV12-3/TRBV12-4|TRBD1|NA|TRBJ1-5
CASSFGQGPWPQHF
TGTGCCAGCAGTTTTGGACAGGGCCCCTGGCCCCAGCATTTT
>TRBV12-3/TRBV12-4|NA|many|TRBJ1-5
CASSPRGFQPQHF
TGTGCCAGCAGTCCCAGGGGATTTCAGCCCCAGCATTTT
>TRBV25-1|NA|many|TRBJ1-5
CASSEGRNSNQPQHF
TGTGCCAGCAGTGAGGGACGGAATAGCAATCAGCCCCAGCATTTT
>TRBV6-5|NA|many|TRBJ2-7
CASSYFAGSYEQYF
TGTGCCAGCAGTTACTTTGCAGGGTCCTACGAGCAGTACTTC
>TRBV20-1|NA|few|TRBJ1-6
CSASISTGYNSPLHF
TGCAGTGCTAGTATCAGTACAGGGTATAATTCACCCCTCCACTTT